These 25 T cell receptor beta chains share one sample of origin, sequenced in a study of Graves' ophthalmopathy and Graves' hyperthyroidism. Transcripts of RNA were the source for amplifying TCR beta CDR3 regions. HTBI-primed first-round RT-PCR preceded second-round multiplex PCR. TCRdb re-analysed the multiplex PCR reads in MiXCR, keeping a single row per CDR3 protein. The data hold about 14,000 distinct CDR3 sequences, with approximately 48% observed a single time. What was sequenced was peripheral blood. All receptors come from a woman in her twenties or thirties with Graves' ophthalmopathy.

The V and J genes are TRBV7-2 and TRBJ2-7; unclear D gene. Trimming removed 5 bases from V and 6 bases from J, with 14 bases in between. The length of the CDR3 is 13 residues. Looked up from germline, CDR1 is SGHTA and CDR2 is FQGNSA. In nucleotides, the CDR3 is TGTGCCAGCAGCCGTACCGAAGGCCGCGAGCAGTACTTC. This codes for CASSRTEGREQYF.

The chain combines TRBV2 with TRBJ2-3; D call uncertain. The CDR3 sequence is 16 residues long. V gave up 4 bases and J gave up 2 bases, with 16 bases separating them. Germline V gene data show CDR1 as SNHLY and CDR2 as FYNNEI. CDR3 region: CASSARIGLNTDTQYF. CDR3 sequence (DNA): TGTGCCAGCAGTGCTAGAATAGGGCTTAACACAGATACGCAGTATTTT.

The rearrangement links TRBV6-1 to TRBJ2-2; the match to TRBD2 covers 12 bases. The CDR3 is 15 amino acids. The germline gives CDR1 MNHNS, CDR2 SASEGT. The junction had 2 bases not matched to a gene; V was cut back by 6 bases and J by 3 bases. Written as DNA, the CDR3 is TGTGCCAGCAGCCGACTAGCGGGAGACACCGGGGAGCTGTTTTTT. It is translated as CASSRLAGDTGELFF.

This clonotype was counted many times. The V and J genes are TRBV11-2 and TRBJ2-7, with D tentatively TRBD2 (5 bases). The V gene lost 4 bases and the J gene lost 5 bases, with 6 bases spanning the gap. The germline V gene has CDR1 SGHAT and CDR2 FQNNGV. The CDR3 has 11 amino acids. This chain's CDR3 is CASSSRDEQYV. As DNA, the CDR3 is TGTGCCAGCAGCTCGAGGGACGAGCAGTACGTC.

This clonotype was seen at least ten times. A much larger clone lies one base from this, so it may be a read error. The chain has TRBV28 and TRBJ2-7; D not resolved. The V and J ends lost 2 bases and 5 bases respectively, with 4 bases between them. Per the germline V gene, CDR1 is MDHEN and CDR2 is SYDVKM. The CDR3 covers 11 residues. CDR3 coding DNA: TGTGCCAGCAGTTTAGTACACGAGCAGTACTTC. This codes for CASSLVHEQYF.

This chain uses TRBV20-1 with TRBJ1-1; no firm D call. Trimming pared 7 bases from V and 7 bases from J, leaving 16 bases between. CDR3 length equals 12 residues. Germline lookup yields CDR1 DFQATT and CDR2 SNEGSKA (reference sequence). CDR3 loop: CSGKEGGHEAFF. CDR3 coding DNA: TGCAGTGGGAAGGAGGGAGGGCATGAAGCTTTCTTT.

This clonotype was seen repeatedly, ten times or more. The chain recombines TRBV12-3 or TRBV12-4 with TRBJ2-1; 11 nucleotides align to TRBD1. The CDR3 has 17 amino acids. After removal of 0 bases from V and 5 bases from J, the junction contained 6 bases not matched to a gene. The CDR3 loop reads CASSLAFGQGAHNEQFF. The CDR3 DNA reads TGTGCCAGCAGTTTAGCGTTTGGACAGGGGGCCCACAATGAGCAGTTCTTC.

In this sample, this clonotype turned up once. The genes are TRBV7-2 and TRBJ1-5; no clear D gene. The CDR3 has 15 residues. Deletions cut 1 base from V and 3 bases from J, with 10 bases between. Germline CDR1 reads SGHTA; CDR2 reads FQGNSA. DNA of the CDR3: TGTGCCAGCAGCTTAGAAGGCAGCATCAATCAGCCCCAGCATTTT. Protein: CASSLEGSINQPQHF.

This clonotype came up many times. Written as DNA, the CDR3 is TGTGCCAGCAGCTTATCTAGGGGGGTCACTTACAATGAGCAGTTCTTC. Residues: CASSLSRGVTYNEQFF. The chain uses TRBV5-6 and TRBJ2-1; the D gene could be TRBD1 or TRBD2 (6 bases each). The V end lost 2 bases, the J end lost 4 bases, and 16 bases lay between the germline ends. Germline values: CDR1 SGHDT, CDR2 YYEEEE. The CDR3 runs 16 residues. Combining the CDR3 with reference TRBV5-6 and TRBJ2-1 gives the whole variable domain DAGVTQSPTHLIKTRGQQVTLRCSPKSGHDTVSWYQQALGQGPQFIFQYYEEEERQRGNFPDRFSGHQFPNYSSELNVNALLLGDSALYLCASSLSRGVTYNEQFFGPGTRLTVL.

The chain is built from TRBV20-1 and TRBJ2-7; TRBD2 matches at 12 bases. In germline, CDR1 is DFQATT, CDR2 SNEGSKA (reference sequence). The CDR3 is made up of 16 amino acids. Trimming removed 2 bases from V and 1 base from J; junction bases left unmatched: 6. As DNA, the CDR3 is TGCAGTGCTAGAAGCGGACTAGCGGGGACATCCTACGAGCAGTACTTC. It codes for CSARSGLAGTSYEQYF.

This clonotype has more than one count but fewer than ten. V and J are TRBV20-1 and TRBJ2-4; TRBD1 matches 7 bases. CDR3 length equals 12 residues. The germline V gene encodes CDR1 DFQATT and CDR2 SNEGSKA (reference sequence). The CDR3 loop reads CRAYRGTDIQYF. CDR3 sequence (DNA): TGCAGGGCTTACAGGGGTACGGACATTCAGTACTTC.

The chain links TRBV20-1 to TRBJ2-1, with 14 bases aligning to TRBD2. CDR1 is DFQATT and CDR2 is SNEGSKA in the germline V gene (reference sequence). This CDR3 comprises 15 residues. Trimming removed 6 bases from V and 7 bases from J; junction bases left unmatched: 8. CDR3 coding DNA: TGCAGTGCGCCTGGGACTAGCGGGAGTTTAAATGAGCAGTTCTTC. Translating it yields CSAPGTSGSLNEQFF.

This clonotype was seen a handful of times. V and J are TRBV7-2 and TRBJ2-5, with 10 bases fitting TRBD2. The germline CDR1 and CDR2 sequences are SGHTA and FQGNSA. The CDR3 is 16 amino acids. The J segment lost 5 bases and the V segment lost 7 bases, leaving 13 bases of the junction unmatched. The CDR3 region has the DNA TGTGCCAGCAACCCGAGTCTAGCGGGAGTAGGGGAGACCCAGTACTTC. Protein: CASNPSLAGVGETQYF.

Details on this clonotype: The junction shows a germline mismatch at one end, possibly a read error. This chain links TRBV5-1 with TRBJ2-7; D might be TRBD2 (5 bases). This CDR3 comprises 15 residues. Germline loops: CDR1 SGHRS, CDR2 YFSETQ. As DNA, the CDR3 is TGCGCCAGCGGCTTGAATCCGGGGAGCTCCTACGAGCAGTACTTC. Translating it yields CASGLNPGSSYEQYF.

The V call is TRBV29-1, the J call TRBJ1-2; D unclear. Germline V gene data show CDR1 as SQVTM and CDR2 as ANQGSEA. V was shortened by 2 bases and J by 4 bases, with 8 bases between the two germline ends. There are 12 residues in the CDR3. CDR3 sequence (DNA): TGCAGCGTTGAATCTCCGGGCTATGGCTACACCTTC. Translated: CSVESPGYGYTF.

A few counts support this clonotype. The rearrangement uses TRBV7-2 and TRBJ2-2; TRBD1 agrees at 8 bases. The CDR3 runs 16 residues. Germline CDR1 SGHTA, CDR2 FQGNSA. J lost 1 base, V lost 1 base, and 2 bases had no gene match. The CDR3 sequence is CASSLGQGWNTGELFF. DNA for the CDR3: TGTGCCAGCAGCTTAGGACAGGGGTGGAACACCGGGGAGCTGTTTTTT.

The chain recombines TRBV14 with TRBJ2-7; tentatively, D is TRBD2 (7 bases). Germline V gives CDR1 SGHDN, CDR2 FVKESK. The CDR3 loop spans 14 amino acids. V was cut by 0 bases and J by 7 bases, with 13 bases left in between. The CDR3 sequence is CASSQDAGAREQYF. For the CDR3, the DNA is TGTGCCAGCAGCCAAGATGCGGGGGCTCGGGAGCAGTACTTC.

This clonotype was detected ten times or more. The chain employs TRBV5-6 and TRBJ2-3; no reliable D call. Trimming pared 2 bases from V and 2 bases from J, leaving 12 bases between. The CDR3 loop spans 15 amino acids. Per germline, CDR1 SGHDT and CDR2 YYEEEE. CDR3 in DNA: TGTGCCAGCAGCTTTGACTTTCTTAACACAGATACGCAGTATTTT. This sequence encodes CASSFDFLNTDTQYF. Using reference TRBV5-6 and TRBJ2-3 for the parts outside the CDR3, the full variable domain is DAGVTQSPTHLIKTRGQQVTLRCSPKSGHDTVSWYQQALGQGPQFIFQYYEEEERQRGNFPDRFSGHQFPNYSSELNVNALLLGDSALYLCASSFDFLNTDTQYFGPGTRLTVL.

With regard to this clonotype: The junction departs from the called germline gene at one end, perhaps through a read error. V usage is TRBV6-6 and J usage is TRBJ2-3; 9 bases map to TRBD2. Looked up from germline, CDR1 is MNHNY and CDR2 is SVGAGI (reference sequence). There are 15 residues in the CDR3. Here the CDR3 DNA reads TGTGCTAGCAGTTTTAGCGGGAGTATCACAGATACGCAGTATTTT. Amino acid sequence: CASSFSGSITDTQYF.

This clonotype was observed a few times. DNA of the CDR3: TGCGCCAGCAGCCGGGAGGGGGGGATCGATGGCTACACCTTC. Its translation: CASSREGGIDGYTF. This chain joins TRBV5-1 and TRBJ1-2, with D possibly TRBD1 on 6 matching bases. CDR3 size: 14 residues. V shed 4 bases and J shed 6 bases, with 16 bases lying between them. Looked up from germline, CDR1 is SGHRS and CDR2 is YFSETQ. The variable domain in full, with the rest retrieved from reference TRBV5-1 and TRBJ1-2, is KAGVTQTPRYLIKTRGQQVTLSCSPISGHRSVSWYQQTPGQGLQFLFEYFSETQRNKGNFPGRFSGRQFSNSRSEMNVSTLELGDSALYLCASSREGGIDGYTFGSGTRLTVV.

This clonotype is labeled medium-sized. The CDR3 DNA sequence: TGTGCCAGCACGGGGGACAGGGACACCGGGGAGCTGTTTTTT. Translating it yields CASTGDRDTGELFF. The gene calls are TRBV2 and TRBJ2-2; 9 bases align to TRBD1. Trimming removed 7 bases from V and 3 bases from J; junction bases left unmatched: 3. The CDR3 contains 14 residues. Germline loops: CDR1 SNHLY, CDR2 FYNNEI.

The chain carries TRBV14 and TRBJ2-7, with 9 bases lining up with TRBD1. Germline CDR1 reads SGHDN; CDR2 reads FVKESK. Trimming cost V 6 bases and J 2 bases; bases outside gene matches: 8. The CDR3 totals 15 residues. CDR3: CASSQTGGVAYEQYF. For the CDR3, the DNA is TGTGCCAGCAGTCAAACAGGGGGCGTCGCCTACGAGCAGTACTTC. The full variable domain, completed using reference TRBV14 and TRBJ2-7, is EAGVTQFPSHSVIEKGQTVTLRCDPISGHDNLYWYRRVMGKEIKFLLHFVKESKQDESGMPNNRFLAERTGGTYSTLKVQPAELEDSGVYFCASSQTGGVAYEQYFGPGTRLTVT.

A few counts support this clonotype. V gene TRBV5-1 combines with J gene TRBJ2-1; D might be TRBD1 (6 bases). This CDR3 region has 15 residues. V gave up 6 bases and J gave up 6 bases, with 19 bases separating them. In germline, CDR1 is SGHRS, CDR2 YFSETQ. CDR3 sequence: CASTEVGARGNEQFF. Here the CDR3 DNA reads TGCGCCAGCACGGAGGTGGGGGCCCGGGGCAATGAGCAGTTCTTC.

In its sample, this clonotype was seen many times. This CDR3 is CASSQVRDLFF. DNA of the CDR3: TGTGCCAGCAGCCAAGTTCGGGATTTGTTCTTC. The chain combines TRBV3-1 with TRBJ2-1; a possible D gene is TRBD2 (5 bases). Germline V gene lookup returns CDR1 LGHDT and CDR2 YNNKEL (reference sequence). There are 11 residues in the CDR3. Trimming shortened V by 1 base and J by 15 bases, and 10 bases separated the two germline ends.

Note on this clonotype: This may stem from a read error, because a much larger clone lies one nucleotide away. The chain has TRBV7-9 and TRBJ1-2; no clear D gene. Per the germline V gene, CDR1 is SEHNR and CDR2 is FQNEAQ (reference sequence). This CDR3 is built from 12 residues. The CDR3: CTSSLRDYGYTF. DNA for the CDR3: TGTACCAGCAGCCTGCGAGACTATGGCTACACCTTC.